This T cell receptor beta chain is drawn from a study of early T cells in non-severe SARS-CoV-2 infection. This clonotype appeared many times. Unique molecular identifiers were added to individual cDNA molecules. MiXCR, applied by TCRdb to the 5' RACE reads, yields one record per CDR3 protein. The sample shows approximately 76,000 distinct CDR3 sequences, approximately 13% of them seen only once. CDR3 size: 16 residues. CDR1 is DFQATT, CDR2 SNEGSKA, per germline (reference sequence). Trimming at V came to 7 bases and at J to 0 bases, leaving 4 bases not matched to a gene. This receptor was taken from an adult who was a healthcare worker with PCR-confirmed SARS-CoV-2 infection or an uninfected control (not recorded which). The sample comprised whole blood. The chain links TRBV20-1 to TRBJ2-3, with TRBD2 matching 16 bases. CDR3 residues: CSGGLAGGPSTDTQYF. CDR3 sequence (DNA): TGCAGTGGGGGACTAGCGGGAGGGCCAAGCACAGATACGCAGTATTTT.